This T cell receptor beta chain was captured in a study of CD8+CD57+ T cells in acquired aplastic anemia. V lost 10 bases, J lost 6 bases, and 9 bases stayed unmatched. CDR3 length: 12 amino acids. Germline-derived CDR1 and CDR2 are LNHNV and YYDKDF (reference sequence). For CDR3 and TCR beta VDJ profiling, genomic DNA was the template used. MiXCR, applied by TCRdb to the reads, yields one record per CDR3 protein. This sample has about 160,000 distinct CDR3 sequences, with around 45% found just once. This TCR was sampled from a human donor in good health. The sample consisted of sorted CD4+, CD8+, or CD8+CD57+ T cells (not recorded which) from PBMCs. The chain employs TRBV15 and TRBJ2-7; 7 bases map to TRBD1. DNA for the CDR3: TGTGCCAGCAGTCTGGGACAGAGCGAGCAGTACTTC. This translates into CASSLGQSEQYF.